The TCR beta chain under discussion was sequenced for a study of CD8 T cells in ankylosing spondylitis. Each CDR3 protein gets one entry after TCRdb re-called the 5' RACE reads with MiXCR. The sample shows some 200,000 distinct CDR3 sequences, around a sixth of them seen only once. The sample holds many counts of this clonotype. Germline V gene lookup returns CDR1 SGHVS and CDR2 FNYEAQ. This CDR3 is built from 12 residues. V lost 4 bases and J lost 10, with 11 bases in between. This TCR came from a male donor between 5 and 29 years old with ankylosing spondylitis or in good health (not recorded which). V and J are TRBV7-6 and TRBJ2-1, with D tentatively TRBD2 (6 bases). The sample taken for sequencing was blood, either unsorted or a sorted T cell fraction (not recorded which). The CDR3 nucleotides are TGTGCCAGCAGCTGGGAGGCAAGGGAGCAGTTCTTC. It is translated as CASSWEAREQFF.